This note documents a single TCR beta chain sequence. The data derive from a study of cytomegalovirus exposure and HLA in healthy donors. The CDR3 sequence is 11 residues long. Germline V gives CDR1 SNHLY, CDR2 FYNNEI. Trimming cost V 7 bases and J 8 bases, with 11 bases left between them. Primers included in the PCR were 60 Vbeta and 13 Jbeta primers. This table comes from immunoSEQ multiplex PCR, and its TCRdb copy is limited to in-frame clones, with some not included. The sample holds 120,000 to 150,000 clones; 79% are singletons and the top ten take 6.5% to 8.5%. Whereas donors were nominally healthy upon sampling, unrecorded immune exposures were probable.

This sequence joins TRBV2 and TRBJ1-1; maybe TRBD1 (5 bases). Source material: PBMCs. This sequence was found in a woman aged 40 to 50 in good health and CMV-seropositive. CDR3 sequence: CASKQETEAFF. The CDR3 DNA follows: TGTGCCAGCAAACAGGAAACGGAAGCTTTCTTT. The full variable domain, with the rest looked up from reference TRBV2 and TRBJ1-1, is EPEVTQTPSHQVTQMGQEVILRCVPISNHLYFYWYRQILGQKVEFLVSFYNNEISEKSEIFDDQFSVERPDGSNFTLKIRSTKLEDSAMYFCASKQETEAFFGQGTRLTVV.